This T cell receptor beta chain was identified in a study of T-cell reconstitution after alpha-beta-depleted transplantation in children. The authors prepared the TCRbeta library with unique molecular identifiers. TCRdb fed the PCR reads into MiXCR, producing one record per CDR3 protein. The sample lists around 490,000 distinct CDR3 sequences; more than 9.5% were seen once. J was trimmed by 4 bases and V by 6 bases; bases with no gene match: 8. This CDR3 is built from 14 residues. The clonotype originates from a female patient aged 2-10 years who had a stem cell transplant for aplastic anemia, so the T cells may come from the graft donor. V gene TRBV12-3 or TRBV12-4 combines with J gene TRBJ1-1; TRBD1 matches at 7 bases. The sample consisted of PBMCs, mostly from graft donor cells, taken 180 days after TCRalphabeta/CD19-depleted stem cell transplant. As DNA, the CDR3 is TGTGCCAGCAGCGTTACAGGGGTGGGCACTGAAGCTTTCTTT. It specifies CASSVTGVGTEAFF.